This is a list of T cell receptor beta chains from one sample in a study of T cell repertoires in cytomegalovirus infection. TCRdb re-called the reads through MiXCR, storing one row per CDR3 protein. Of just under 500,000 distinct CDR3 sequences in the sample, roughly a third were seen once. Antigens of these TCRs are unknown. The sample here was cultured PBMCs, taken from culture after CMV antigen stimulation. These receptors all stem from a human donor in good health (CMV status not recorded). Some clones in this sample may be carry-over from other donors' samples. Both conserved end residues are part of each CDR3. A D gene is named only where the DNA matches it firmly. Not all rows give a size; the values are once, few, many and, for expanded clones, a class.

>.|TRBD2|TRBV18|TRBJ2-7
TGTGCCAGCTCACCACCGGGCGGGGGTGGCTACGAGCAGTACTTC
CASSPPGGGGYEQYF
>few|TRBD2|TRBV12-3/TRBV12-4|TRBJ2-1
TGTGCCAGCAGCTGGGACTATATAAAGCAGTTCTTC
CASSWDYIKQFF
>.|.|TRBV18|TRBJ1-4
TGTGCCAGCTCACCTTACAGAGAAAAAAATGAAAAACTGTTTTTT
CASSPYREKNEKLFF
>few|.|TRBV7-2|TRBJ2-1
TGTGCCAGCAGCTTAGGGCGCCCGGGCAGCTCCTACAATGAGCAGTTCTTC
CASSLGRPGSSYNEQFF
>.|.|TRBV11-2|TRBJ2-7
TGTGCCAGCAGTCCGATCAACAGGTTCCGCTCCTACGAGCAGTACTTC
CASSPINRFRSYEQYF
>.|.|TRBV19|TRBJ1-5
TGTGCCAGTCGGCGCGGAGGGCAGGGTAGCAATCAGCCCCAGCATTTT
CASRRGGQGSNQPQHF
>few|.|TRBV4-3|TRBJ1-1
TGCGCCAGCAGCCAAGAGGCGATGATGAACACTGAAGCTTTCTTT
CASSQEAMMNTEAFF
>.|TRBD1|TRBV7-8|TRBJ2-7
TGTGCCAGCAGCTTAGGGTTGTGGGACAGGGACTCCTACGAGCAGTACTTC
CASSLGLWDRDSYEQYF
>.|TRBD2|TRBV25-1|TRBJ2-3
TGTGCCAGCAGCCGCCGGAGCGGGGGGCGCACAGATACGCAGTATTTT
CASSRRSGGRTDTQYF
>few|TRBD2|TRBV6-2/TRBV6-3|TRBJ2-1
TGTGCCAGCAGGTTAGCGGGAGTCGTTGAGCAGTTCTTC
CASRLAGVVEQFF
>.|TRBD1|TRBV6-1|TRBJ2-7
TGTGCCAGCAGTGATCTACCGGGACAGGACTACGAGCAGTACTTC
CASSDLPGQDYEQYF
>.|TRBD2|TRBV12-3/TRBV12-4|TRBJ2-1
TGTGCCAGCAGACAACTAGCGGGCTCCTACAATGAGCAGTTCTTC
CASRQLAGSYNEQFF
>.|TRBD2|TRBV20-1|TRBJ2-3
TGCAGTTCCCGGACACCCTTTTTAGCGGGAGGGCCAGATACGCAGTATTTT
CSSRTPFLAGGPDTQYF
>.|.|TRBV28|TRBJ2-1
TGTGCCAGCAGTTCCCCGCCACAGGGATACAATGAGCAGTTCTTC
CASSSPPQGYNEQFF
>.|TRBD1|TRBV5-8|TRBJ2-1
TGTGCCAGCAGCTTGTATACACAGGGGAACTACAATGAGCAGTTCTTC
CASSLYTQGNYNEQFF
>once|TRBD1|TRBV6-1|TRBJ1-1
TGTGCCAGCACCTTACGTGGACAGGGGGCGACTGAAGCTTTCTTT
CASTLRGQGATEAFF
>few|.|TRBV7-9|TRBJ1-1
TGTGCCAGCAGCCTGCCGGAAGATGAAGCTTTCTTT
CASSLPEDEAFF
>.|.|TRBV27|TRBJ2-1
TGTGCCAGCAGTTTAACGACAGCCGAGGAGCAGTTCTTC
CASSLTTAEEQFF
>few|TRBD2|TRBV7-2|TRBJ2-3
TGTGCCAGCAGTCCACTAGCGGGAAGGGAAGCAGATACGCAGTATTTT
CASSPLAGREADTQYF
>.|.|TRBV12-3/TRBV12-4|TRBJ1-5
TGTGCCAGCAGTTTTTCAGGGAAGCAACAGCCCCAGCATTTT
CASSFSGKQQPQHF
>.|.|TRBV29-1|TRBJ2-2
TGCAGCGTTCGGGCAGGGGGGACCGGGGAGCTGTTTTTT
CSVRAGGTGELFF
>few|.|TRBV7-6|TRBJ2-7
TGTGCCAGCAGCCCAGGGGGGAGCGAGCAGTACTTC
CASSPGGSEQYF
>.|TRBD1|TRBV7-9|TRBJ2-6
TGTGCCAGCACCTTCCCGGGACAGGCTCTCTCTGGGGCCAACGTCCTGACTTTC
CASTFPGQALSGANVLTF
>.|.|TRBV19|TRBJ1-2
TGTGCCAGTAGTCCTTGGCGTAGTATAATCCCCAGGGTCGGCTACACCTTC
CASSPWRSIIPRVGYTF
>few|TRBD1|TRBV10-3|TRBJ2-5
TGTGCCATCAGTGAAGAGGGGGCAAGTCAAGAGACCCAGTACTTC
CAISEEGASQETQYF
>few|TRBD1|TRBV27|TRBJ2-7
TGTGCCAGCAGGGGGACAGATTCCTACGAGCAGTACTTC
CASRGTDSYEQYF
>.|.|TRBV28|TRBJ1-1
TGTGCCAGCAGACTCAGGGGCCCCCACACTGAAGCTTTCTTT
CASRLRGPHTEAFF
>many|TRBD2|TRBV7-2|TRBJ2-1
TGTGCCAGCACCCCGACGCCTAGCGGAGCTTTGAATGAGCAGTTCTTC
CASTPTPSGALNEQFF
>many|TRBD1|TRBV6-1|TRBJ2-2
TGTGCCAGCAGTGAAGCTTGGGGGACAGGGGCGGGCACCGGGGAGCTGTTTTTT
CASSEAWGTGAGTGELFF
>once|.|TRBV4-1|TRBJ2-7
TGCGCCAGCAGCCAATCGAGCACAGGGACTTCCTACGAGCAGTACTTC
CASSQSSTGTSYEQYF
>.|.|TRBV7-9|TRBJ2-5
TGTGCCAGCAGCTTAGGGGCTTACAAAGAGACCCAGTACTTC
CASSLGAYKETQYF
>.|.|TRBV19|TRBJ1-5
TGTGCCAGTACGGGCGGGGGCAATCAGCCCCAGCATTTT
CASTGGGNQPQHF
>.|TRBD2|TRBV28|TRBJ2-3
TGTGCCAGCAGGACGGGACTAGCGGGACGCACAGATACGCAGTATTTT
CASRTGLAGRTDTQYF
>.|TRBD2|TRBV12-3/TRBV12-4|TRBJ2-4
TGTGCCAGCAGTCCAGGACTAGCGGGAGTCAACATTCAGTACTTC
CASSPGLAGVNIQYF
>once|.|TRBV5-6|TRBJ2-7
TGTGCCAGCAGCCTGGGGGGGCAGGGATTTTGGTACGAGCAGTACTTC
CASSLGGQGFWYEQYF
>.|.|TRBV7-2|TRBJ2-1
TGTGCCAGCAGCGGATGGACTGCTACCTACAATGAGCAGTTCTTC
CASSGWTATYNEQFF
>.|.|TRBV19|TRBJ2-5
TGTGCCAGTAGTATGGGTTCTCAGGATGGAGAGACCCAGTACTTC
CASSMGSQDGETQYF
>few|TRBD1|TRBV19|TRBJ2-4
TGTGCCAGTTACCGGGACAGCGAAAACATTCAGTACTTC
CASYRDSENIQYF
>few|.|TRBV28|TRBJ1-5
TGTGCCAGCAGAAGGGGCGGGAACAATCAGCCCCAGCATTTT
CASRRGGNNQPQHF
>few|.|TRBV6-1|TRBJ2-3
TGTGCCAGCAGTGAAGTCGGTAGCGGTACTAATACGCAGTATTTT
CASSEVGSGTNTQYF
>few|TRBD2|TRBV7-2|TRBJ2-7
TGTGCCAGCAGCTTAGCGAGGCCAGCGGGAGGCTCCTACGAGCAGTACTTC
CASSLARPAGGSYEQYF
>.|TRBD2|TRBV5-6|TRBJ2-7
TGTGCCAGCAACCCGGGACTAGCGCCCCACGAGCAGTACTTC
CASNPGLAPHEQYF
>few|.|TRBV7-8|TRBJ2-6
TGTGCCAGCAGCTTACCAGCACACGGTTCTGGGGCCAACGTCCTGACTTTC
CASSLPAHGSGANVLTF
>.|.|TRBV27|TRBJ1-4
TGTGCCAGCAGTTTATTAGGCGTTGGAGAAAAACTGTTTTTT
CASSLLGVGEKLFF
>.|.|TRBV6-5|TRBJ1-5
TGTGCCAGCAGTTTATCAGGGTACTATCAGCCCCAGCATTTT
CASSLSGYYQPQHF
>.|TRBD2|TRBV20-1|TRBJ2-3
TGCAGTGCTATACCAGCGGGAGGGTCAGATACGCAGTATTTT
CSAIPAGGSDTQYF
>.|TRBD2|TRBV19|TRBJ2-1
TGTGCCAGTAGTGAGGCTAGCGGTATTCCTATATCCTACAATGAGCAGTTCTTC
CASSEASGIPISYNEQFF
>many|.|TRBV7-2|TRBJ2-7
TGTGCCAGCAGCTTATCTGGGACGGATAACTACGAGCAGTACTTC
CASSLSGTDNYEQYF
>many|TRBD1|TRBV7-2|TRBJ1-2
TGTGCCAGCAGCCGGGACAGGGACTATGGCTACACCTTC
CASSRDRDYGYTF
>.|.|TRBV11-2|TRBJ2-3
TGTGCCAGCAGCTCCCATGGGGGACTTCTCACAGATACGCAGTATTTT
CASSSHGGLLTDTQYF
>.|TRBD2|TRBV19|TRBJ2-1
TGTGCCAGTAGTATACTAGCGGGAGCTAATGAGCAGTTCTTC
CASSILAGANEQFF
>.|.|TRBV25-1|TRBJ2-6
TGTGCCAGCAGTGAATCACGTCCATCCGGGGCCAACGTCCTGACTTTC
CASSESRPSGANVLTF
>.|TRBD2|TRBV28|TRBJ2-7
TGTGCCAGCAGAATTCGGGGGAGGGCCAGCGAGCAGTACTTC
CASRIRGRASEQYF